This TCR beta chain originates from a study of cytomegalovirus exposure and HLA in healthy donors. The V end was cut by 7 bases, the J end by 5 bases, with 14 bases between. This CDR3 is 14 amino acids long. Germline V gene data show CDR1 as ENHRY and CDR2 as SYGVKD. The PCR used 60 Vbeta and 13 Jbeta primers. Source study methods: Roughly 80 million unique TCR beta chains, 9.5 million to 14 million shared, were counted in a later analysis. Produced via immunoSEQ multiplex PCR; TCRdb's table is partial and in-frame only. The DNA gave D and trimming, while V, J and clone size come from that table. The sample lists some 70,000 clones; 75% to 80% were seen once.

This clonotype was sampled from a man aged 18 to 35 in good health and CMV-seropositive. The chain has TRBV10-3 and TRBJ2-2; TRBD2 is a possible D gene (5 bases). Sample: PBMCs. CDR3 protein: CAIKLGVLTGELFF. DNA for the CDR3: TGTGCCATCAAACTAGGAGTTTTGACCGGGGAGCTGTTTTTT.